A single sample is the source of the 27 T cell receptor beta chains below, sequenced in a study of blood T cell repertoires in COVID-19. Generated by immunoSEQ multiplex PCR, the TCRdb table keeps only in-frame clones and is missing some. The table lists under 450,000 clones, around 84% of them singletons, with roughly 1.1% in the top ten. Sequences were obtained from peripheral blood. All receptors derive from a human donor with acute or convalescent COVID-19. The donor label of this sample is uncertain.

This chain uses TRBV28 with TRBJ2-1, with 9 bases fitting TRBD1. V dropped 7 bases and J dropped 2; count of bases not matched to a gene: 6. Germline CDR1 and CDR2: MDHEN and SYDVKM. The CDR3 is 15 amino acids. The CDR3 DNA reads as TGTGCCAGCAAGCAGGGGGACAGGGCCTACAATGAGCAGTTCTTC. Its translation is CASKQGDRAYNEQFF.

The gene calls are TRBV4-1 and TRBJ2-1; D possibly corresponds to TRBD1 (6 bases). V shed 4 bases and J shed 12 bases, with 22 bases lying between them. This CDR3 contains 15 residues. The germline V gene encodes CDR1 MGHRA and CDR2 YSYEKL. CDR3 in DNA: TGCGCCAGCAGCCCTACGGGACAAATTTTTTTGGGGCAGTTCTTC. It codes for CASSPTGQIFLGQFF.

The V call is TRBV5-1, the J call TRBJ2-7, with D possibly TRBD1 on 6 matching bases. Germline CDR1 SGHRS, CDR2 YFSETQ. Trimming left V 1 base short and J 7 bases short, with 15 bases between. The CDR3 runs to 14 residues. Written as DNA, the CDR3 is TGCGCCAGCAGCTTGTGGCAGGGGATGGGGGAGCAGTACTTC. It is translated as CASSLWQGMGEQYF.

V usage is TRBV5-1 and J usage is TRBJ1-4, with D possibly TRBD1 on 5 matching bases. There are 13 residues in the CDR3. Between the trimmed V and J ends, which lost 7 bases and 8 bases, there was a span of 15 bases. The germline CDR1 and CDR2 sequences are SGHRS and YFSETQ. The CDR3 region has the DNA TGCGCCAGCCGAAATGCTGGGGCGGAAAAACTGTTTTTT. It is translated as CASRNAGAEKLFF.

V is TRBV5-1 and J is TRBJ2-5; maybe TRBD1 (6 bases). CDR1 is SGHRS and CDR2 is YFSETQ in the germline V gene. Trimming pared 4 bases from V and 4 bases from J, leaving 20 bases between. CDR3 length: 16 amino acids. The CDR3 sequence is CASSKKTGYTSETQYF. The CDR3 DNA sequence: TGCGCCAGCAGCAAAAAGACAGGTTACACATCAGAGACCCAGTACTTC. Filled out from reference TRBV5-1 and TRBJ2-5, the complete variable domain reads KAGVTQTPRYLIKTRGQQVTLSCSPISGHRSVSWYQQTPGQGLQFLFEYFSETQRNKGNFPGRFSGRQFSNSRSEMNVSTLELGDSALYLCASSKKTGYTSETQYFGPGTRLLVL.

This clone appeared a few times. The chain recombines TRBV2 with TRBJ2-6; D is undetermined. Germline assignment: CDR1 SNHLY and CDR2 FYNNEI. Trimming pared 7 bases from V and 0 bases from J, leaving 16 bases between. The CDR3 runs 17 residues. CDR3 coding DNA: TGTGCCAGCACCGTAGCCAGACTGAGCTCTGGGGCCAACGTCCTGACTTTC. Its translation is CASTVARLSSGANVLTF.

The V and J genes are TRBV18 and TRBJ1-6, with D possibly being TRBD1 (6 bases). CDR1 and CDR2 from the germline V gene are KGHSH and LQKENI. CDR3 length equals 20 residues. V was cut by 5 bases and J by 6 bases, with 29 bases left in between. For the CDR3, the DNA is TGTGCCAGCTCATCACGACCTATCAACAGGGAAGGGAGGGTTAATTCACCCCTCCACTTT. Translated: CASSSRPINREGRVNSPLHF.

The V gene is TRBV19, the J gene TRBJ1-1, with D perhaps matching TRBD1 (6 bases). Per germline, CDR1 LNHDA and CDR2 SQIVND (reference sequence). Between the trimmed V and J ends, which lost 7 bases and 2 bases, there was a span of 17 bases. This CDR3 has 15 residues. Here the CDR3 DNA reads TGTGCCAGTAAGGCGTGGGGGCCTAGTAACACTGAAGCTTTCTTT. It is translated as CASKAWGPSNTEAFF.

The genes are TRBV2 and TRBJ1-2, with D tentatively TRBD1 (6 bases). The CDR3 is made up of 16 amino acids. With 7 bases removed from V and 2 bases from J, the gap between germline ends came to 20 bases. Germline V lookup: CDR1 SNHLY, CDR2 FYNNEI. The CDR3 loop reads CASIKGQAGANYGYTF. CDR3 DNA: TGTGCCAGCATCAAAGGACAAGCAGGGGCAAACTATGGCTACACCTTC.

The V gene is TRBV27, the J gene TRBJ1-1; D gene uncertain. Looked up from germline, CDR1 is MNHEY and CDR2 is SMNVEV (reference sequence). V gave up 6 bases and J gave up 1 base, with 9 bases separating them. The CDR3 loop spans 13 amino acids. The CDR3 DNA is TGTGCCAGCAGGACCACGGGGAACACTGAAGCTTTCTTT. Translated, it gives CASRTTGNTEAFF.

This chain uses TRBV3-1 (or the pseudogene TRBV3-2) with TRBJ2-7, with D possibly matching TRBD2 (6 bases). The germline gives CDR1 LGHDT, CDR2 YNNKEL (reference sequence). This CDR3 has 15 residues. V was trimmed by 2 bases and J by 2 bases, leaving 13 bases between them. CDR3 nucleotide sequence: TGTGCCAGCAGCCAACTAAGCGGGCCCCCCTACGAGCAGTACTTC. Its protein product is CASSQLSGPPYEQYF.

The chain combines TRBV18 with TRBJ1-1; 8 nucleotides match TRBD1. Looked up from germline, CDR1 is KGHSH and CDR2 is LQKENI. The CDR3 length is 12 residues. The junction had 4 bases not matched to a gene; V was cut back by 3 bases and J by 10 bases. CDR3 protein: CASSPGQGRAFF. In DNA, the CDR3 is TGTGCCAGCTCACCCGGACAGGGAAGAGCTTTCTTT.

CDR3 sequence (DNA): TGTGCCAGCAGCCAAAGGGACAGCTACAATGAGCAGTTCTTC. This gives the protein CASSQRDSYNEQFF. V gene TRBV7-2 combines with J gene TRBJ2-1; 7 bases line up with TRBD1. In germline, CDR1 is SGHTA, CDR2 FQGNSA. There are 14 residues in the CDR3. The V and J ends lost 5 bases and 3 bases, in that order; junction bases with no gene match: 4.

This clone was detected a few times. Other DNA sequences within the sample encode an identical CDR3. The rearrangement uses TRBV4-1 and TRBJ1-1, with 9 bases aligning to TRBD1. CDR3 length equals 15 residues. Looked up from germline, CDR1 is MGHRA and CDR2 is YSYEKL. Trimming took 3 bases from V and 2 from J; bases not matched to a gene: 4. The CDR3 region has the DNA TGCGCCAGCAGCCACCGGGACAGGGACAACACTGAAGCTTTCTTT. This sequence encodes CASSHRDRDNTEAFF.

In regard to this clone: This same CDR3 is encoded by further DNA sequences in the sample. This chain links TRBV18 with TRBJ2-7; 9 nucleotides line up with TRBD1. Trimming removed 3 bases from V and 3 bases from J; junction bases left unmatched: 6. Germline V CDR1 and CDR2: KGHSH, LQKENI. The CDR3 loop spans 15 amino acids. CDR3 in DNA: TGTGCCAGCTCACCGACCCGGGACAGGGACTACGAGCAGTACTTC. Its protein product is CASSPTRDRDYEQYF. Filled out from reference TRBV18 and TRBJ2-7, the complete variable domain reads NAGVMQNPRHLVRRRGQEARLRCSPMKGHSHVYWYRQLPEEGLKFMVYLQKENIIDESGMPKERFSAEFPKEGPSILRIQQVVRGDSAAYFCASSPTRDRDYEQYFGPGTRLTVT.

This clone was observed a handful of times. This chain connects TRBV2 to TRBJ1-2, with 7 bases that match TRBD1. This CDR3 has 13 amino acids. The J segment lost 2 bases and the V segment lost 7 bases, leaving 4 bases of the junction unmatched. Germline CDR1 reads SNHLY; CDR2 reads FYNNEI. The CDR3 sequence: CASNRQGNYGYTF. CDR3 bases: TGTGCCAGCAACCGACAGGGAAACTATGGCTACACCTTC.

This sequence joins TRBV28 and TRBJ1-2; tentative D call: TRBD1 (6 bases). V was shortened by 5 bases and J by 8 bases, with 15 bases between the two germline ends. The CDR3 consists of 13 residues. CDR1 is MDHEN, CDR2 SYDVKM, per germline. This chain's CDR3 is CASSLDSRQGYTF. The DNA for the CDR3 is TGTGCCAGCAGTCTGGACAGTAGGCAGGGCTACACCTTC.

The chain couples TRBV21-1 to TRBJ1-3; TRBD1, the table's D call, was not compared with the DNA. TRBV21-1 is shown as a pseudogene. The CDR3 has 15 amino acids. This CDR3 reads CASSARRGAGNTIYF. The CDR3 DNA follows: TGTGCCAGCAGCGCCCGCAGGGGGGCTGGAAACACCATATATTTT.

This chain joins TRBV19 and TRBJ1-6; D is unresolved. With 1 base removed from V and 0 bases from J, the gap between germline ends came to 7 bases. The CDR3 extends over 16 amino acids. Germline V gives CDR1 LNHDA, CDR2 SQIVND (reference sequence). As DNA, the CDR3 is TGTGCCAGTAGTATAGGTCCGAGCTCCTATAATTCACCCCTCCACTTT. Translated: CASSIGPSSYNSPLHF. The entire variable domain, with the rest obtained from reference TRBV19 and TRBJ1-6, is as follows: DGGITQSPKYLFRKEGQNVTLSCEQNLNHDAMYWYRQDPGQGLRLIYYSQIVNDFQKGDIAEGYSVSREKKESFPLTVTSAQKNPTAFYLCASSIGPSSYNSPLHFGNGTRLTVT.

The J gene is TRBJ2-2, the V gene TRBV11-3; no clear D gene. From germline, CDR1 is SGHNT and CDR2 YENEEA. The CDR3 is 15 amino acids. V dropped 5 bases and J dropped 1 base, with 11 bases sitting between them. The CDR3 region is CASSRNSGNTGELFF. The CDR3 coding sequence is TGTGCCAGCAGCCGGAACTCAGGGAACACCGGGGAGCTGTTTTTT.

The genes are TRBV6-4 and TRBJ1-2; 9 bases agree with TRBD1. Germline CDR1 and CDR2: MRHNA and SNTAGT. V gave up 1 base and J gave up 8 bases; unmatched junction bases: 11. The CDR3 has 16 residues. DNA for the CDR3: TGTGCCAGCAGTGACTATGCGGGACAGGGATACCACGGCTACACCTTC. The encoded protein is CASSDYAGQGYHGYTF.

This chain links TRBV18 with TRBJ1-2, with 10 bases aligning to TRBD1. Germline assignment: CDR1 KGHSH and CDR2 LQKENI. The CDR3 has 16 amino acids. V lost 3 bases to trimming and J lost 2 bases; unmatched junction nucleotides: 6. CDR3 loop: CASSPQETGGNYGYTF. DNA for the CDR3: TGTGCCAGCTCACCGCAAGAGACAGGGGGCAACTATGGCTACACCTTC.

CDR3 nucleotide sequence: TGTGCCAGTACCGATCCGGGACAGGGACGACAGCCCCAGCATTTT. Protein sequence: CASTDPGQGRQPQHF. V and J are TRBV19 and TRBJ1-5; 9 nucleotides align to TRBD1. The germline V gene has CDR1 LNHDA and CDR2 SQIVND (reference sequence). The CDR3 is 15 residues long. Losses at the gene ends were 7 bases for V and 7 bases for J; bases not matched to a gene: 11.

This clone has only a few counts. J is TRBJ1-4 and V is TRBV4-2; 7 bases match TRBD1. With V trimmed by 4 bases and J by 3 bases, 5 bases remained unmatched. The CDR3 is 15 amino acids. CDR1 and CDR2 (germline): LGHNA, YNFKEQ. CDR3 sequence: CASSRKTGSNEKLFF. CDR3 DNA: TGTGCCAGCAGCCGCAAGACAGGGTCTAATGAAAAACTGTTTTTT.

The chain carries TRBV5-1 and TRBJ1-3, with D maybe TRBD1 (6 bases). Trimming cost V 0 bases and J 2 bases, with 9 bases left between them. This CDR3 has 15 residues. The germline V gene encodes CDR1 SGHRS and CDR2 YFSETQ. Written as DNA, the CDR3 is TGCGCCAGCAGCTTGGTCTCAGGGGCTGGAAACACCATATATTTT. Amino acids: CASSLVSGAGNTIYF.

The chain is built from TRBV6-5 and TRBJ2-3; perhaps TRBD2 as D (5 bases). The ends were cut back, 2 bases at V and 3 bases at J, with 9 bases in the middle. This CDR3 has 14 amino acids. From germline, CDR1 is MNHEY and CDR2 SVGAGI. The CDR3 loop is CASSYPTRTDTQYF. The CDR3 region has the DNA TGTGCCAGCAGTTACCCCACTAGAACAGATACGCAGTATTTT.

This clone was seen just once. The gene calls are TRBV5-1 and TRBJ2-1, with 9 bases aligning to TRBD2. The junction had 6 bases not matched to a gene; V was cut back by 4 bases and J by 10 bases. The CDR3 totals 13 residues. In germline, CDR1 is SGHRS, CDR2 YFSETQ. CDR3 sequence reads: CASSKTSGGEQFF. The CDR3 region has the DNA TGCGCCAGCAGCAAGACTAGCGGAGGCGAGCAGTTCTTC.